Presented here are 14 T cell receptor beta chains from one specimen sequenced in a study of shared clonotypes between healthy human individuals. Profiling relied on immunoSEQ multiplex PCR, and the TCRdb table lists in-frame clones only, not all of them. The sample has millions of clones; around 96% are singletons. Cells designated naive CD8 were CD45RO-negative and were positively selected for CCR7, with terminally differentiated effector memory CD45RA+ cells excluded. Sequencing input: naive CD8+ T cells sorted from blood. The receptors shown here come from a young man in good health.

The chain uses TRBV29-1 and TRBJ2-7, with TRBD1 as a possible D gene (5 bases). Germline assignment: CDR1 SQVTM and CDR2 ANQGSEA. With 4 bases removed from V and 3 bases from J, the gap between germline ends came to 10 bases. The CDR3 contains 12 residues. CDR3 in amino acids: CSVVTGYYEQYF. The CDR3 region has the DNA TGCAGCGTTGTCACAGGCTACTACGAGCAGTACTTC.

The genes are TRBV4-1 and TRBJ2-7, with 9 bases aligning to TRBD1. The CDR3 covers 16 residues. Germline CDR1 and CDR2: MGHRA and YSYEKL. J gave up 5 bases and V 4 bases, and 12 bases lay outside the gene matches. DNA of the CDR3: TGCGCCAGCAGCCGCCCCCCGGGACAGGGTTTCAACGAGCAGTACTTC. It is translated as CASSRPPGQGFNEQYF.

The rearrangement links TRBV4-1 to TRBJ2-2; TRBD2 is a possible D gene (5 bases). V was trimmed by 0 bases and J by 4 bases, leaving 18 bases between them. Germline V gives CDR1 MGHRA, CDR2 YSYEKL. There are 18 residues in the CDR3. CDR3 amino acids: CASSQDEGGTLTTGELFF. The DNA for the CDR3 is TGCGCCAGCAGCCAAGATGAGGGTGGAACTCTCACCACCGGGGAGCTGTTTTTT.

The chain is built from TRBV19 and TRBJ1-1; 9 bases are shared with TRBD1. Germline V gene sequence: CDR1 LNHDA, CDR2 SQIVND (reference sequence). This CDR3 has 14 residues. V shed 6 bases, J shed 6 bases, and the junction held 8 bases outside the gene matches. The CDR3: CASRTGQGRAEAFF. The DNA for the CDR3 is TGTGCCAGTAGAACCGGACAGGGGAGGGCTGAAGCTTTCTTT. Filled out from reference TRBV19 and TRBJ1-1, the complete variable domain reads DGGITQSPKYLFRKEGQNVTLSCEQNLNHDAMYWYRQDPGQGLRLIYYSQIVNDFQKGDIAEGYSVSREKKESFPLTVTSAQKNPTAFYLCASRTGQGRAEAFFGQGTRLTVV.

V usage is TRBV7-9 and J usage is TRBJ2-5, with 8 bases fitting TRBD2. Germline assignment: CDR1 SEHNR and CDR2 FQNEAQ (reference sequence). The J segment lost 9 bases and the V segment lost 5 bases, leaving 11 bases of the junction unmatched. The CDR3 consists of 14 residues. The CDR3 DNA follows: TGTGCCAGCAGCCCGCCGGGACCCGGGGGGGCCCAGTACTTC. This sequence encodes CASSPPGPGGAQYF.

The rearrangement joins TRBV10-2 to TRBJ1-1; 7 positions agree with TRBD1. The CDR3 runs 10 residues. Germline V gives CDR1 WSHSY, CDR2 SAAADI. Trimming removed 10 bases from V and 6 bases from J; junction bases left unmatched: 2. CDR3 residues: CATGTAEAFF. CDR3 sequence (DNA): TGCGCCACCGGGACAGCTGAAGCTTTCTTT.

The V call is TRBV6-1, the J call TRBJ1-6, with a tentative D call TRBD1 (5 bases). The CDR3 spans 15 residues. Germline CDR1 and CDR2: MNHNS and SASEGT. Trimming left V 8 bases short and J 5 bases short, with 16 bases between. The CDR3 nucleotides are TGTGCCAGCGCCGGTGAACAGGATAATAATTCACCCCTCCACTTT. This gives the protein CASAGEQDNNSPLHF.

J is TRBJ2-5 and V is TRBV2; no clear D gene. Germline CDR1 is SNHLY and CDR2 is FYNNEI. The ends were cut back, 4 bases at V and 1 base at J, with 7 bases in the middle. The CDR3 sequence is 13 residues long. The CDR3 here is CASSATIQETQYF. The CDR3 DNA reads TGTGCCAGCAGTGCGACAATCCAAGAGACCCAGTACTTC.

V usage is TRBV27 and J usage is TRBJ2-7; 11 bases are shared with TRBD2. There are 16 residues in the CDR3. V was clipped by 5 bases and J by 2 bases; unmatched bases: 8. Germline assignment: CDR1 MNHEY and CDR2 SMNVEV (reference sequence). CDR3 protein: CASSVLTSGGPYEQYF. CDR3 bases: TGTGCCAGCAGTGTGCTAACTAGCGGGGGCCCCTACGAGCAGTACTTC.

Notes on this clone: Other DNA sequences of this sample code for an identical CDR3. The gene calls are TRBV11-2 and TRBJ2-3, with D perhaps TRBD2 (5 bases). V shed 5 bases and J shed 6 bases, with 9 bases lying between them. The CDR3 covers 12 residues. Germline V gene sequence: CDR1 SGHAT, CDR2 FQNNGV. The CDR3 here is CASSRSGDTQYF. CDR3 nucleotides: TGTGCCAGCAGCCGATCGGGGGATACGCAGTATTTT.

For this clone: This sample also contains other DNA sequences that code for the same CDR3. This chain joins TRBV7-9 and TRBJ2-7; D could derive from TRBD1 or TRBD2 (5 bases each). This CDR3 spans 14 amino acids. V shed 6 bases and J shed 2 bases, with 14 bases lying between them. Per germline, CDR1 SEHNR and CDR2 FQNEAQ (reference sequence). The chain's CDR3 is CASSLGVSTYEQYF. For the CDR3, the DNA is TGTGCCAGCAGTTTGGGGGTTTCTACCTACGAGCAGTACTTC.

CDR3: CATRKGEATGELFF. CDR3 DNA: TGTGCCACCCGTAAAGGAGAGGCCACCGGGGAGCTGTTTTTT. The chain is built from TRBV9 and TRBJ2-2; D remains ambiguous. V dropped 9 bases and J dropped 4 bases, with 16 bases sitting between them. Germline V gene sequence: CDR1 SGDLS, CDR2 YYNGEE. The CDR3 is made up of 14 amino acids. Drawing the rest from reference TRBV9 and TRBJ2-2, the complete variable domain is DSGVTQTPKHLITATGQRVTLRCSPRSGDLSVYWYQQSLDQGLQFLIQYYNGEERAKGNILERFSAQQFPDLHSELNLSSLELGDSALYFCATRKGEATGELFFGEGSRLTVL.

On this clone itself: This is likely a read error, given that the CDR3 carries no conserved phenylalanine or tryptophan at its end. This chain uses TRBV10-2 with TRBJ2-7; TRBD1 aligns across 7 bases. Trimming cost V 2 bases and J 3 bases; bases outside gene matches: 4. Germline V CDR1 and CDR2: WSHSY, SAAADI. This CDR3 contains 14 residues. The CDR3 DNA follows: TGCGCCAGCAGTGAGCTGACAGGGATCTACGAGCAGTACCTC. Its protein product is CASSELTGIYEQYL.

The chain couples TRBV7-8 to TRBJ2-3, with 11 bases identical to TRBD2. The V segment lost 6 bases and the J segment 2 bases; nucleotides outside the gene matches: 7. The CDR3 has 16 amino acids. Germline V gene data show CDR1 as SGHVS and CDR2 as FQNEAQ. The CDR3 DNA sequence: TGTGCCAGCAGACTAGTAGCGGGAGGGTTCACAGATACGCAGTATTTT. It yields the protein CASRLVAGGFTDTQYF.